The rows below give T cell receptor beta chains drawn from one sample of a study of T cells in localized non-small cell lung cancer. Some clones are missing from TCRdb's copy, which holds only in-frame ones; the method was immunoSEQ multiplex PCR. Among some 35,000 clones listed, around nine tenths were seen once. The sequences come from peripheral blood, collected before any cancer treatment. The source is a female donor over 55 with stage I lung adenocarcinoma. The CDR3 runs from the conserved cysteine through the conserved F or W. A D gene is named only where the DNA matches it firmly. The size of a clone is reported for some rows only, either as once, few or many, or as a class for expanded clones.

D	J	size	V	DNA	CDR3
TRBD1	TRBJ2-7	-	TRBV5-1	TGCGCCAGCAGCTCACAGGGGGCGGAAGGTAGGTCCGTGTCCTACGAGCAGTACTTC	CASSSQGAEGRSVSYEQYF
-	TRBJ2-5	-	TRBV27	TGTGCCAGCAGTTATGGCAGGCAAGAGACCCAGTACTTC	CASSYGRQETQYF
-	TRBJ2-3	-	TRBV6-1	TGTGCCAGCAGTGGACGCGGGGGCCGCACAGATACGCAGTATTTT	CASSGRGGRTDTQYF
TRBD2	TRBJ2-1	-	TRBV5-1	TGCGCCAGCAGCTTGGGGCTAGCGGGGGAGGTTGAGCAGTTCTTC	CASSLGLAGEVEQFF
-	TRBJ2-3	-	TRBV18	TGTGCCAGCTCACCAAATGCAGGGGGCACAGATACGCAGTATTTT	CASSPNAGGTDTQYF
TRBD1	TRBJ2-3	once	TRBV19	TGTGCCAGTACCCTAAGGGACAGGGGAGAAAATACGCAGTATTTT	CASTLRDRGENTQYF
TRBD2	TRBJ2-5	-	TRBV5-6	TGTGCCAGCAGCTTGAGGACTAGCGGGGTTGAGACCCAGTACTTC	CASSLRTSGVETQYF
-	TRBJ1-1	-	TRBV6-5	TGTGCCAGCAGTACCCCACCTGAAGCTTTCTTT	CASSTPPEAFF
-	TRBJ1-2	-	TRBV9	TGTGCCAGCAGCGTACGGGACGGATCTAACTATGGCTACACCTTC	CASSVRDGSNYGYTF
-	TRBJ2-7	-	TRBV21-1	TGTGCCAGCAGCAAAGAACAGGGAAACGAGCAGTACTTC	CASSKEQGNEQYF
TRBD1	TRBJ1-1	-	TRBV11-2	TGTGCCAGCAGCTTAGATCCGGGGGGATACAGGGGTGCTTTCTTT	CASSLDPGGYRGAFF
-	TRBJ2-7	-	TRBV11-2	TGTGCCAGCAGCTTAGCTCTGGCCTCCTACGAGCAGTACTTC	CASSLALASYEQYF
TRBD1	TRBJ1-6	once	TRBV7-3	TGTGCCAGCAGCCCAGGGGGCCATAGATCACCCCTCCACTTT	CASSPGGHRSPLHF
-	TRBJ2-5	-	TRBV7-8	TGTGCCAGCAGCTTAGCTCGGTTTCGTGGAGAGACCCAGTACTTC	CASSLARFRGETQYF
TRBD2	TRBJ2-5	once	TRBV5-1	TGCGCCAGCAGCCCCGGGATAGCGGGGGTACAAGAGACCCAGTACTTC	CASSPGIAGVQETQYF
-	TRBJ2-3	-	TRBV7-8	TGTGCCAGCAGCTTAAACTCGTGGGGCAGCACAGATACGCAGTATTTT	CASSLNSWGSTDTQYF
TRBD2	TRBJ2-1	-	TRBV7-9	TGTGCCAGCAGCTTAGCAAGTTTGGCGGGGGGTTACAATGAGCAGTTCTTC	CASSLASLAGGYNEQFF
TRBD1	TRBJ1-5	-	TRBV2	TGTGCCAGCAGTGAAAGGCAGGGGGGTTTTAGCAATCAGCCCCAGCATTTT	CASSERQGGFSNQPQHF
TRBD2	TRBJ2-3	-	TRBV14	TGTGCCAGCAGCCTGAGCGGGGGGGCAGGGGATACGCAGTATTTT	CASSLSGGAGDTQYF
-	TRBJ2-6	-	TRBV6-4	TGTGCCAGCAGTGACTCCTCAGGTTCTGGGGCCAACGTCCTGACTTTC	CASSDSSGSGANVLTF
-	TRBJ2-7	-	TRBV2	TGTGCCAGCAGTGCCCCGGGGTCCAGGCACGAGCAGTACTTC	CASSAPGSRHEQYF
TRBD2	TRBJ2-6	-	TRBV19	TGTGCCAGTAGTCCCGCAGCGGGGGCCCTCTCTGGGGCCAACGTCCTGACTTTC	CASSPAAGALSGANVLTF
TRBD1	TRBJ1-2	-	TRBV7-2	TGTGCCAGCAGTTATACAGGGGGCGTCTCCTATGGCTACACCTTC	CASSYTGGVSYGYTF
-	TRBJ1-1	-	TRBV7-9	TGTGCCAGCAGCTCAGGACGGATGAACACTGAAGCTTTCTTT	CASSSGRMNTEAFF